Below are 6 T cell receptor beta chains sequenced from a single sample in a study of blood T cells in healthy people across ages. A second PCR of 7 to 11 cycles used a sample-barcoded 5' primer and a J-beta primer mix. TCRdb used MiXCR to reprocess the 5' RACE reads, holding one entry per CDR3 protein. The sample includes 1 million to 1.2 million distinct CDR3 sequences, approximately 38% of them seen just once. Sequencing used blood. These TCRs come from a young man in good health.

Only a few counts were recorded for this clonotype. The V call is TRBV9, the J call TRBJ2-2; D unclear. The length of the CDR3 is 15 residues. The germline V and J ends were trimmed by 4 bases and 4 bases, with 14 bases remaining between them. Germline assignment: CDR1 SGDLS and CDR2 YYNGEE. CDR3 nucleotides: TGTGCCAGCAGCTCTCAAAATGGGGTCACCGGGGAGCTGTTTTTT. Its translation: CASSSQNGVTGELFF.

This clonotype was detected only a few times. The J gene is TRBJ2-7, the V gene TRBV12-3 or TRBV12-4; D is perhaps TRBD2 (5 bases). This CDR3 has 13 residues. V dropped 5 bases and J dropped 2 bases, with 10 bases sitting between them. CDR3 protein: CASSTSSAYEQYF. CDR3 coding DNA: TGTGCCAGCAGTACGAGTAGCGCCTACGAGCAGTACTTC.

In its sample, this clonotype was seen a few times. The chain couples TRBV29-1 to TRBJ2-5; D remains unclear. The V gene lost 3 bases and the J gene lost 7 bases, with 9 bases spanning the gap. CDR1 and CDR2 (germline): SQVTM, ANQGSEA. The CDR3 is 11 amino acids. CDR3 protein: CSVEEWRTQYF. DNA of the CDR3: TGCAGCGTTGAGGAGTGGCGGACCCAGTACTTC.

The J gene is TRBJ2-5, the V gene TRBV29-1; 7 bases are shared with TRBD1. The V and J ends lost 7 bases and 2 bases, in that order; junction bases with no gene match: 4. This CDR3 spans 12 amino acids. CDR1 and CDR2 (germline): SQVTM, ANQGSEA. CDR3 bases: TGCAGCGCCGGGACAGAGCAAGAGACCCAGTACTTC. Amino acid sequence: CSAGTEQETQYF.

This clonotype was seen a handful of times. The V call is TRBV20-1, the J call TRBJ1-2; D not resolved. Trimming took 6 bases from V and 6 from J, leaving 11 bases between them. The CDR3 contains 11 residues. Germline loops: CDR1 DFQATT, CDR2 SNEGSKA (reference sequence). CDR3 coding DNA: TGCAGTGCCGCAGGTGTGAATGGCTACACCTTC. Its translation is CSAAGVNGYTF.

This clonotype was observed a few times. The genes are TRBV12-3 or TRBV12-4 and TRBJ1-4; 9 positions agree with TRBD1. This CDR3 comprises 15 residues. The J segment lost 5 bases and the V segment lost 5 bases, leaving 6 bases of the junction unmatched. CDR3 nucleotides: TGTGCCAGCAGTCGGACAGGGGATGAAAATGAAAAACTGTTTTTT. As protein: CASSRTGDENEKLFF.